The 17 T cell receptor beta chains listed next were all sequenced from one sample in a study of cytomegalovirus exposure and HLA in healthy donors. PCR primers comprised 60 Vbeta and 13 Jbeta primers. Using immunoSEQ multiplex PCR, the repertoire was profiled, and TCRdb retains in-frame clones only, with some absent. The data contain 100,000 to 150,000 clones, less than 80% of them singletons. The sample was PBMCs. These receptors were collected from a man aged 30 to 39 in good health and CMV-seronegative.

The CDR3 is CASSPPETYSGNTIYF. In DNA, the CDR3 is TGTGCCAGCTCACCCCCAGAGACTTACTCTGGAAACACCATATATTTT. The gene calls are TRBV18 and TRBJ1-3; D unresolved. V was shortened by 3 bases and J by 0 bases, with 12 bases between the two germline ends. The CDR3 is made up of 16 amino acids. Germline V gene lookup returns CDR1 KGHSH and CDR2 LQKENI.

V is TRBV19 and J is TRBJ1-1, with D maybe TRBD1 (5 bases). Trimming left V 6 bases short and J 0 bases short, with 11 bases between. The CDR3 runs to 14 residues. Germline V gene lookup returns CDR1 LNHDA and CDR2 SQIVND (reference sequence). The CDR3 loop reads CASRGGKMNTEAFF. The CDR3 DNA follows: TGTGCCAGTAGGGGGGGGAAAATGAACACTGAAGCTTTCTTT.

This sequence joins TRBV11-3 and TRBJ2-7, with 7 bases identical to TRBD2. Germline values: CDR1 SGHNT, CDR2 YENEEA. J lost 4 bases, V lost 2 bases, and 5 bases had no gene match. This CDR3 is built from 14 residues. The CDR3 DNA reads TGTGCCAGCAGCTTATCGGGGGGTGCATACGAGCAGTACTTC. Its translation is CASSLSGGAYEQYF.

V is TRBV5-6 and J is TRBJ1-2, with 8 bases matching TRBD1. This CDR3 region has 13 residues. V was clipped by 4 bases and J by 12 bases; unmatched bases: 11. The V gene's germline CDR1 is SGHDT and CDR2 YYEEEE. The CDR3 DNA is TGTGCCAGCAGCCGGACAGGGTCCCACCGAGACACCTTC. Translating it yields CASSRTGSHRDTF.

This clone occurred once. Here the CDR3 DNA reads TGTGCCAGTTATACAGGGGGTTTGACAAATGAGCAGTTCTTC. Translating gives CASYTGGLTNEQFF. This rearrangement joins TRBV28 to TRBJ2-1; TRBD1 aligns across 8 bases. Germline trimming cut 9 bases from V and 7 bases from J; bases unmatched to any gene: 11. The CDR3 contains 14 residues. Germline CDR1 is MDHEN and CDR2 is SYDVKM. The variable domain in full, with the rest retrieved from reference TRBV28 and TRBJ2-1, is DVKVTQSSRYLVKRTGEKVFLECVQDMDHENMFWYRQDPGLGLRLIYFSYDVKMKEKGDIPEGYSVSREKKERFSLILESASTNQTSMYLCASYTGGLTNEQFFGPGTRLTVL.

The J gene is TRBJ1-3, the V gene TRBV5-4, with D uncertain. CDR1 and CDR2 from the germline V gene are SGHNT and YYREEE (reference sequence). The V gene lost 5 bases and the J gene lost 4 bases, with 7 bases spanning the gap. CDR3 length: 12 residues. The CDR3 region has the DNA TGTGCCAGCAGTGGAGACGGAAACACCATATATTTT. It translates to CASSGDGNTIYF.

This clone showed up just a few times. Other nucleotide sequences from this sample produce the same CDR3. The CDR3 DNA is TGTGCCAGCAGTTTGACAGGGAATAGGTATGGCTACACCTTC. Its protein product is CASSLTGNRYGYTF. V and J are TRBV28 and TRBJ1-2; 7 positions match TRBD1. This CDR3 region has 14 residues. Germline V CDR1 and CDR2: MDHEN, SYDVKM. The V gene end was trimmed by 3 bases and the J gene end by 5 bases; junction bases not matched to a gene: 6.

V is TRBV5-6 and J is TRBJ1-4; possibly TRBD1 for D (5 bases). V was trimmed by 0 bases and J by 5 bases, leaving 11 bases between them. The CDR3 has 15 amino acids. CDR1 is SGHDT, CDR2 YYEEEE, per germline. The CDR3, as DNA: TGTGCCAGCAGCTTGGTGGGCAGGGAAAATGAAAAACTGTTTTTT. Its protein product is CASSLVGRENEKLFF.

The chain combines TRBV5-1 with TRBJ1-3, with unresolved D. The V and J ends lost 6 bases and 0 bases respectively, with 7 bases between them. CDR1 is SGHRS and CDR2 is YFSETQ in the germline V gene. The CDR3 is 13 amino acids. The CDR3, as DNA: TGCGCCAGCACAGAAATCTCTGGAAACACCATATATTTT. Protein: CASTEISGNTIYF.

The V gene is TRBV19, the J gene TRBJ1-2; 8 bases align to TRBD1. Germline assignment: CDR1 LNHDA and CDR2 SQIVND (reference sequence). Trimming took 6 bases from V and 5 from J; bases not matched to a gene: 8. The CDR3 is 14 residues long. The CDR3 is CASSTTGARYGYTF. For the CDR3, the DNA is TGTGCCAGTAGCACGACAGGGGCGCGTTATGGCTACACCTTC.

The gene calls are TRBV13 and TRBJ2-3; 11 nucleotides line up with TRBD2. CDR1 is PRHDT and CDR2 is FYEKMQ in the germline V gene (reference sequence). The junction had 2 bases not matched to a gene; V was cut back by 5 bases and J by 4 bases. The CDR3 covers 14 residues. Here the CDR3 reads CASSPGLAADTQYF. The CDR3 nucleotides read TGTGCCAGCAGCCCGGGACTAGCGGCAGATACGCAGTATTTT.

The rearrangement uses TRBV30 and TRBJ1-2, with 12 positions matching TRBD1. The V gene's germline CDR1 is GTSNPN and CDR2 SVGIG (reference sequence). V lost 2 bases, J lost 6 bases, and 16 bases stayed unmatched. This CDR3 spans 18 amino acids. CDR3 sequence: CAWSRDNTGTGGGDGYTF. The CDR3 DNA reads as TGTGCCTGGAGTCGAGATAATACCGGGACAGGGGGCGGGGATGGCTACACCTTC.

This chain links TRBV30 with TRBJ1-1; weak D call: TRBD1 (6 bases). The CDR3 covers 18 residues. Germline lookup yields CDR1 GTSNPN and CDR2 SVGIG (reference sequence). V dropped 1 base and J dropped 0 bases, with 21 bases sitting between them. CDR3 amino acids: CAWSAFTGSFQLNTEAFF. For the CDR3, the DNA is TGTGCCTGGAGTGCCTTTACAGGGTCCTTCCAACTGAACACTGAAGCTTTCTTT.

The chain is built from TRBV4-1 and TRBJ2-2, with TRBD2 as a possible D gene (7 bases). CDR1 and CDR2 from the germline V gene are MGHRA and YSYEKL. V was shortened by 4 bases and J by 6 bases, with 21 bases between the two germline ends. CDR3 length equals 17 residues. The CDR3 sequence: CASSRLTRGPVAGELFF. The CDR3 DNA is TGCGCCAGCAGCCGTCTTACGCGGGGGCCCGTGGCCGGGGAGCTGTTTTTT.

This clone was seen just once. This sequence joins TRBV28 and TRBJ2-3, with 8 positions matching TRBD2. V dropped 1 base and J dropped 2; count of bases not matched to a gene: 5. CDR1 and CDR2 (germline): MDHEN, SYDVKM. There are 16 residues in the CDR3. CDR3 in DNA: TGTGCCAGCAGTTTATACGGGCGGGGGGTCACAGATACGCAGTATTTT. Protein: CASSLYGRGVTDTQYF. Looking up the rest from reference TRBV28 and TRBJ2-3 gives the full variable domain: DVKVTQSSRYLVKRTGEKVFLECVQDMDHENMFWYRQDPGLGLRLIYFSYDVKMKEKGDIPEGYSVSREKKERFSLILESASTNQTSMYLCASSLYGRGVTDTQYFGPGTRLTVL.

CDR3 residues: CASSLAGRTAYEQYF. DNA of the CDR3: TGTGCCAGCAGCTTGGCCGGTAGGACAGCCTACGAGCAGTACTTC. The chain couples TRBV5-6 to TRBJ2-7, with TRBD1 as a possible D gene (6 bases). Germline loops: CDR1 SGHDT, CDR2 YYEEEE. Between the trimmed V and J ends, which lost 0 bases and 2 bases, there was a span of 12 bases. The CDR3 spans 15 residues.

This chain connects TRBV19 to TRBJ2-2; tentatively, D is TRBD2 (5 bases). Germline V gene lookup returns CDR1 LNHDA and CDR2 SQIVND (reference sequence). The CDR3 totals 13 residues. V lost 1 base and J 7 bases, leaving 7 bases between the germline ends. CDR3 sequence reads: CASSIADYGELFF. In DNA form, the CDR3 reads TGTGCCAGTAGTATAGCTGACTACGGGGAGCTGTTTTTT.